This TCR beta chain appears in the sequencing data of a study of monozygotic twins with inflammatory bowel disease. Study findings and constraints: Sharing of clonotypes with others was lower in IBD patients than in healthy twins, and this was especially so with disease activity.

Regarding this clonotype: Its antigen is currently unknown.

The CDR3 loop spans 16 amino acids. Germline CDR1 is MDHEN and CDR2 is SYDVKM. TCRdb re-called the 5' RACE reads and catalogs CDR3 proteins one per entry, DNA excluded. This sample's table has 110,000 to 150,000 distinct CDR3 sequences. The rearrangement uses TRBV28 and TRBJ2-4; as DNA is missing, the TRBD1 call by TCRdb cannot be tested. The receptor comes from a human donor with ulcerative colitis or Crohn's disease, or a healthy co-twin of an affected twin (not recorded which). The material sequenced was blood. This chain's CDR3 is CASSLSSGLAKNIQYF.